The T cell receptor (beta chain) described here comes from a study of metastatic and nonmetastatic thyroid tumors. This clone was observed many times. The CDR3 runs to 15 residues. Germline V gene data show CDR1 as SGDLS and CDR2 as YYNGEE. Trimming at V came to 4 bases and at J to 0 bases, leaving 2 bases not matched to a gene. No treatment of any kind had been given to any patient before thyroid surgery. TCRdb called clones again from the PCR reads with MiXCR. This table has some 16,000 clones, about a sixth appearing once. The chain employs TRBV9 and TRBJ2-1, with 9 positions matching TRBD2. This sequence was found in a female donor with papillary thyroid cancer or a benign thyroid nodule (not recorded which). Some clones in this sample may be carry-over from other donors' samples. Sequenced: blood. The CDR3 DNA sequence: TGTGCCAGCAGCCGTAGCGGGAGCTCCTACAATGAGCAGTTCTTC. Its translation: CASSRSGSSYNEQFF.